This T cell receptor beta chain appears in the sequencing data of a study of Graves' ophthalmopathy and Graves' hyperthyroidism. Amplifying from RNA transcripts, the study obtained TCR beta CDR3 regions. The first round was an RT-PCR with HTBI primers, and the second round was a multiplex PCR. TCRdb called the multiplex PCR reads again in MiXCR, with one record for every CDR3 protein. Of 240,000 or so distinct CDR3 sequences listed, 45% are singletons. Findings and caveats of the study: With approximately 88% sensitivity and around 80% specificity, a 13-signature model separated ophthalmopathy from stable hyperthyroidism.

The CDR3 totals 11 residues. With 2 bases removed from V and 8 bases from J, the gap between germline ends came to 6 bases. Germline-derived CDR1 and CDR2 are MGHDK and SYGVNS. The authors diagnosed from clinical symptoms, serum thyroxine, TRAb, thyroid ultrasound and orbital computed tomography. This clonotype was observed a few times. No antigen is known for it. Sequencing input: peripheral blood. The TCR was taken from an adult man with Graves' ophthalmopathy. The chain combines TRBV25-1 with TRBJ1-2; no clear D gene. The CDR3 nucleotides read TGTGCCAGCAGTGAAAGGCACGGCTACACCTTC. The encoded protein is CASSERHGYTF.